The clone carrying this T cell receptor (beta chain) appeared once. The antigen remains unidentified. Per the germline V gene, CDR1 is SQVTM and CDR2 is ANQGSEA. V gave up 8 bases and J gave up 5 bases, with 21 bases separating them. The CDR3 consists of 14 residues. The entry originates in a study of T cells in Graves' hyperthyroidism and ophthalmopathy. Amplified TCR beta CDR3 regions came from RNA transcripts. The HTBI primer set drove a first-round RT-PCR of the TCR CDR3. TCRdb re-called the multiplex PCR reads with MiXCR, one entry per CDR3 protein. The data hold roughly 700,000 distinct CDR3 sequences, with 35% observed a single time. General study points: Blood samples included most of the expanded thyroid clonotypes exceeding 0.001.

The chain is built from TRBV29-1 and TRBJ1-2, with D unclear. The receptor was derived from a middle-aged woman with Graves' hyperthyroidism. Sequencing input: blood. The CDR3 spells CSLDRLGLGYGYTF. The CDR3 DNA is TGCAGCTTAGATCGGCTTGGGCTGGGATATGGCTACACCTTC.